This TCR beta chain was sequenced during a study of cytomegalovirus exposure and HLA in healthy donors. The PCR was carried out with 60 Vbeta primers and 13 Jbeta primers. The data were produced by immunoSEQ multiplex PCR, yet TCRdb's version contains in-frame clones alone and is incomplete. The sample shows 150,000 to 250,000 clones, and around 0.7% sits with its ten largest clones. The CDR3 totals 14 residues. V dropped 2 bases and J dropped 5 bases, with 15 bases sitting between them. The germline V gene encodes CDR1 SQVTM and CDR2 ANQGSEA. The sequencing input was PBMCs. The TCR was taken from a boy younger than 18 in good health and CMV-seronegative. This chain uses TRBV29-1 with TRBJ1-1; D uncertain. CDR3 bases: TGCAGCGTTGAACTCCCAACGAGTGGTACTGAAGCTTTCTTT. It yields the protein CSVELPTSGTEAFF.